This T cell receptor (beta chain) was documented in a study of response to subunit inactivated influenza vaccine. Study conclusions and caveats: Only a handful of new T cells, the authors suggested, are recruited with each seasonal influenza vaccination.

This CDR3 spans 14 amino acids. Per the germline V gene, CDR1 is MNHNS and CDR2 is SASEGT. J was trimmed by 5 bases and V by 8 bases; bases with no gene match: 5. One entry per CDR3 protein results from TCRdb running MiXCR on the RT-PCR reads. The sample shows around 250,000 distinct CDR3 sequences, roughly an eighth of them seen only once. Concerning this clonotype: The target antigen is unknown.

The chain has TRBV6-1 and TRBJ2-1; TRBD2 aligns across 11 bases. Sequencing was performed on non-naive T cells sorted from PBMCs, taken less than 15 days before vaccination. The origin of this receptor is a man aged 50 to 60 who received an inactivated influenza vaccine. The CDR3 DNA reads as TGTGCCAGCCAACGTAGCGGGAGGGACAATGAGCAGTTCTTC. This sequence encodes CASQRSGRDNEQFF.